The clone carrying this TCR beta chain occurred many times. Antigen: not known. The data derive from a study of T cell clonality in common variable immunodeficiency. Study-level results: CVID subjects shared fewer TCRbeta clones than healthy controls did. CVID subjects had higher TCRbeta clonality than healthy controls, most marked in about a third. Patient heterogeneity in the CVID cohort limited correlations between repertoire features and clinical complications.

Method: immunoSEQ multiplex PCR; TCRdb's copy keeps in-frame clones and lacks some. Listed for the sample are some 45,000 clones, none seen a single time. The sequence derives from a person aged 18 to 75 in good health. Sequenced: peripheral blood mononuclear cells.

Partial CDR3 DNA: TGTGCCAGTAGTATAGATCATAGGGGTTACAATCAGCCC. Translating it yields CASSIDHRGYNQP. The full CDR3 is CASSIDHRGYNQPQHF. This chain links TRBV19 with TRBJ1-5, with a possible D match to TRBD1 (5 bases). The CDR3 end falls 3 residues outside the read, so it is completed with the germline J gene. This CDR3 is built from 16 residues. Germline loops: CDR1 LNHDA, CDR2 SQIVND (reference sequence). The germline V and J ends were trimmed by 0 bases and 3 bases, with 12 bases remaining between them. The variable domain in full, completed from reference TRBV19 and TRBJ1-5, reads DGGITQSPKYLFRKEGQNVTLSCEQNLNHDAMYWYRQDPGQGLRLIYYSQIVNDFQKGDIAEGYSVSREKKESFPLTVTSAQKNPTAFYLCASSIDHRGYNQPQHFGDGTRLSIL.